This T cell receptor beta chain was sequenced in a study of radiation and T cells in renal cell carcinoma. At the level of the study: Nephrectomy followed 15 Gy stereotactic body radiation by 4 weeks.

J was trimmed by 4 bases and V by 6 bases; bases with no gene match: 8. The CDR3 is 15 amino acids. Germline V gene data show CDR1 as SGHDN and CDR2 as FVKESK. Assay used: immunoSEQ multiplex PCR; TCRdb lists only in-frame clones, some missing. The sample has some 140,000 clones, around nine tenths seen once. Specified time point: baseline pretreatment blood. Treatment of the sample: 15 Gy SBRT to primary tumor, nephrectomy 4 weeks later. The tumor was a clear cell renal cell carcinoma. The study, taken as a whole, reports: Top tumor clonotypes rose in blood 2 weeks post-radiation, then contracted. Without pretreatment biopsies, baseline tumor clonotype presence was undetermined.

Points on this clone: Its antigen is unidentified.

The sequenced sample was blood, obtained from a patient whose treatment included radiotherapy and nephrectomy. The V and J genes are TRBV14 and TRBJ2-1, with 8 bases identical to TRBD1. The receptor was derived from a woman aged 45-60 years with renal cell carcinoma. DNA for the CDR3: TGTGCCAGCAGTCCCCAGGGGGCGAGGTACAATGAGCAGTTCTTC. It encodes CASSPQGARYNEQFF.